A single count supports the clone carrying this T cell receptor beta chain. This specimen belongs to a study of blood T cell repertoires in COVID-19. Donors in Cohort 3 who had recovered were those with two negative PCRs, healthcare professional clearance, or resolution of their symptoms. V lost 3 bases and J 5 bases, leaving 10 bases between the germline ends. CDR1 is MNHNS, CDR2 SASEGT, per germline. This CDR3 is 13 amino acids long. Per the study methods: Amplifying reference gene primers gave estimates of nucleated cell counts. Clones were read by immunoSEQ multiplex PCR, and TCRdb kept only the in-frame ones, dropping some. The D gene and trimming were derived from the DNA, and the V and J assignments and clone size from that table. The data contain over 250,000 clones, over 80% of them seen just once; the ten biggest clones take up 8.9%.

The chain couples TRBV6-1 to TRBJ2-5, with TRBD2 as a possible D gene (6 bases). The receptor's source is a woman aged 18-29 years who had recovered from COVID-19. What was sequenced was PBMCs or T cells enriched from blood (not recorded which). In nucleotides, the CDR3 is TGTGCCAGCAGTGAGGGACTTAGGGAGACCCAGTACTTC. Amino acid sequence: CASSEGLRETQYF.